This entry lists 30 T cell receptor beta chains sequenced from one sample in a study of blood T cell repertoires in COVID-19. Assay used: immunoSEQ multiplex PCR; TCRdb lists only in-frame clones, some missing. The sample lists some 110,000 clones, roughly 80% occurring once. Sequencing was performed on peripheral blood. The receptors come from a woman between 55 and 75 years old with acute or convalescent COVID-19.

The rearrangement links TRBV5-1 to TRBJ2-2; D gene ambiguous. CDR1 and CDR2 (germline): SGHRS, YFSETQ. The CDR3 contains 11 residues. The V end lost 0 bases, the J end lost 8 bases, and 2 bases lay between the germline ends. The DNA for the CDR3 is TGCGCCAGCAGCTTGGCTGGGGAGCTGTTTTTT. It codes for CASSLAGELFF.

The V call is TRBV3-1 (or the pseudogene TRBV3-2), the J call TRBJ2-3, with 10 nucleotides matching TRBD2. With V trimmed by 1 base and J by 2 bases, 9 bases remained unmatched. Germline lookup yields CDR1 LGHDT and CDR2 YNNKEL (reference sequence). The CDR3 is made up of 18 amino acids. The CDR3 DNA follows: TGTGCCAGCAGCCAAGCCCTGGGTAGCGGGGGGCCCACAGATACGCAGTATTTT. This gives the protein CASSQALGSGGPTDTQYF.

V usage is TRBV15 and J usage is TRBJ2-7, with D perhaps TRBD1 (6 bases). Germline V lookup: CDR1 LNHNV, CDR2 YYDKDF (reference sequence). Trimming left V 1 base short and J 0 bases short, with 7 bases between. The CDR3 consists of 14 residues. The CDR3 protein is CATSRGTASYEQYF. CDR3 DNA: TGTGCCACCAGCAGAGGGACAGCCTCCTACGAGCAGTACTTC.

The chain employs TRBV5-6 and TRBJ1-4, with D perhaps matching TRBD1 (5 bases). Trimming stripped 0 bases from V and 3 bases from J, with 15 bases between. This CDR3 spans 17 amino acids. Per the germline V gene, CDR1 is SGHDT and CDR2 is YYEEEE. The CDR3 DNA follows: TGTGCCAGCAGCTTGGGTACGGGGGTTGTGGCTAATGAAAAACTGTTTTTT. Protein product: CASSLGTGVVANEKLFF.

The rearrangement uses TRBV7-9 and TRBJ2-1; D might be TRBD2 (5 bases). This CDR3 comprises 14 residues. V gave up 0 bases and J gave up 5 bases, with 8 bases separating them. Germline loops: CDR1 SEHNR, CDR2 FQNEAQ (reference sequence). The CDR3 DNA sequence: TGTGCCAGCAGCTTAGCGACTACACACAATGAGCAGTTCTTC. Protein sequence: CASSLATTHNEQFF.

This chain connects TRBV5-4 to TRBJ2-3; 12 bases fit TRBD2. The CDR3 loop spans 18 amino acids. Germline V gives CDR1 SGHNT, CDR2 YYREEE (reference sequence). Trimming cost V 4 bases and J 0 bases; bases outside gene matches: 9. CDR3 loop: CASSIRTSGETSTDTQYF. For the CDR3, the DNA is TGTGCCAGCAGCATCCGGACTAGCGGGGAAACTAGCACAGATACGCAGTATTTT.

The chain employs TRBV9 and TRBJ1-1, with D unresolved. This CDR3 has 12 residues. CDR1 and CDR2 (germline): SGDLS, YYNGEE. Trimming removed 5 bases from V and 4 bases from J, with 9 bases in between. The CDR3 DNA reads TGTGCCAGCAGTAGGAGTCTCACTGAAGCTTTCTTT. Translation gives CASSRSLTEAFF.

The CDR3 DNA follows: TGTGCCATCAGTGAGTCTGCGGGAGGGCAGAGCTCCTACAATGAGCAGTTCTTC. The encoded protein is CAISESAGGQSSYNEQFF. This rearrangement joins TRBV10-3 to TRBJ2-1; 9 bases map to TRBD2. The CDR3 contains 18 residues. Germline lookup yields CDR1 ENHRY and CDR2 SYGVKD. V shed 0 bases, J shed 0 bases, and the junction held 6 bases outside the gene matches.

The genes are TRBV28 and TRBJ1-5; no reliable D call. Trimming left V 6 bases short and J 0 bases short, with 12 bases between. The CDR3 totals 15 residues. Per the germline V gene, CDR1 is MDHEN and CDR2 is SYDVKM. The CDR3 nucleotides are TGTGCCAGCAGATCCGACAAATATAGCAATCAGCCCCAGCATTTT. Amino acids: CASRSDKYSNQPQHF.

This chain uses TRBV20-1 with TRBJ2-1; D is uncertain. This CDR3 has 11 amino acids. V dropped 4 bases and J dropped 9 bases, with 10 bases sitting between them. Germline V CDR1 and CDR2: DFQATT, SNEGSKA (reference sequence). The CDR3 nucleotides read TGCAGTGCTACCAGTCTCAGTGAGCAGTTCTTC. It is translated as CSATSLSEQFF.

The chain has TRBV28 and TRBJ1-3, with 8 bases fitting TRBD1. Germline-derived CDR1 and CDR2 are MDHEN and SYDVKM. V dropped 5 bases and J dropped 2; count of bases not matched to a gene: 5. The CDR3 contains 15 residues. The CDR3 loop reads CASSPDRVAGNTIYF. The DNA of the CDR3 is TGTGCCAGCAGTCCGGACAGGGTGGCTGGAAACACCATATATTTT.

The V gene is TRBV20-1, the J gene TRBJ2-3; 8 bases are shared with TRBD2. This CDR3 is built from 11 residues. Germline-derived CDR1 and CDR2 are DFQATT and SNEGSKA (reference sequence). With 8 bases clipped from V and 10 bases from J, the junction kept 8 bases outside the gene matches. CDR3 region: CSPVPGLAQYF. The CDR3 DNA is TGCAGTCCTGTACCGGGACTAGCGCAGTATTTT.

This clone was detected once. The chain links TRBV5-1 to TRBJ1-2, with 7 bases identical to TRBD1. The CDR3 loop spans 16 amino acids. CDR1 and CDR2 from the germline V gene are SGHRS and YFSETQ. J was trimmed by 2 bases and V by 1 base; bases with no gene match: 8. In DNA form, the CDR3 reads TGCGCCAGCAGCTTGAACGGGGAACAGGGGAACTATGGCTACACCTTC. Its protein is CASSLNGEQGNYGYTF.

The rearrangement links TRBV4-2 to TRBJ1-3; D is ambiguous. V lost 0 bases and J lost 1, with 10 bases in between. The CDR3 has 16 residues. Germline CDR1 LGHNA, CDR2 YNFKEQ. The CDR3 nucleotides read TGTGCCAGCAGCCAAGATCTCCGGAGGTCTGGAAACACCATATATTTT. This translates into CASSQDLRRSGNTIYF.

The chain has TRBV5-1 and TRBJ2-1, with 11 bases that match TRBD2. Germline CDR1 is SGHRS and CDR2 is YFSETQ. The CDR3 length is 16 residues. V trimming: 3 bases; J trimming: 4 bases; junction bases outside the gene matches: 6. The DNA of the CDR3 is TGCGCCAGCAGCTCCATTAGCGGGAGGGATTACAATGAGCAGTTCTTC. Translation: CASSSISGRDYNEQFF.

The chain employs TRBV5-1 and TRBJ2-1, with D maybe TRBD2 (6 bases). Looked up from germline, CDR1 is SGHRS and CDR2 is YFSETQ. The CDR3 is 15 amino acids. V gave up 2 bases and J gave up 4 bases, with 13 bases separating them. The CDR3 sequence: CASSLGSGLYNEQFF. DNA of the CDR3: TGCGCCAGCAGCTTAGGGAGCGGACTATACAATGAGCAGTTCTTC.

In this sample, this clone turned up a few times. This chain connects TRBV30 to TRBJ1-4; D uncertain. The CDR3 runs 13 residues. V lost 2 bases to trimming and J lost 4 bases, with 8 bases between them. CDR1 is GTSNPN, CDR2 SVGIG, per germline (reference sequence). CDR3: CAWSTNSNEKLFF. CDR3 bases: TGTGCCTGGAGTACAAACAGTAATGAAAAACTGTTTTTT.

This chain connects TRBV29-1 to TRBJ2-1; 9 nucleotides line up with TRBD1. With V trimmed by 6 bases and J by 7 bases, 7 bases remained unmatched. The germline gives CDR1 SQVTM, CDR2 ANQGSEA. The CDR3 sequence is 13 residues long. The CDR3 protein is CSVGDRAGNEQFF. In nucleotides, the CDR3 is TGCAGCGTAGGGGACAGGGCGGGTAATGAGCAGTTCTTC.

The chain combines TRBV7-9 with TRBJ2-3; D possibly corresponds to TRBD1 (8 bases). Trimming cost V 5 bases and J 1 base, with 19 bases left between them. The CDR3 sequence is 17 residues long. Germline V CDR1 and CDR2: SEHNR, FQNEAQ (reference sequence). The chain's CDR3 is CASSQPTGGAGTDTQYF. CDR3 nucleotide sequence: TGTGCCAGCAGCCAACCCACAGGGGGGGCCGGCACAGATACGCAGTATTTT.

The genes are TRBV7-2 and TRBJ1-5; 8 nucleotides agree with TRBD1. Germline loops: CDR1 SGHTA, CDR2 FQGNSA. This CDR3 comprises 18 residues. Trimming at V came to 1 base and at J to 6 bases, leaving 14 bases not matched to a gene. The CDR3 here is CASSLVSGGAHGGQPQHF. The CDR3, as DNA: TGTGCCAGCAGCTTAGTTTCAGGGGGCGCCCACGGTGGTCAGCCCCAGCATTTT. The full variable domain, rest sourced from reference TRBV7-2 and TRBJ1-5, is GAGVSQSPSNKVTEKGKDVELRCDPISGHTALYWYRQSLGQGLEFLIYFQGNSAPDKSGLPSDRFSAERTGGSVSTLTIQRTQQEDSAVYLCASSLVSGGAHGGQPQHFGDGTRLSIL.

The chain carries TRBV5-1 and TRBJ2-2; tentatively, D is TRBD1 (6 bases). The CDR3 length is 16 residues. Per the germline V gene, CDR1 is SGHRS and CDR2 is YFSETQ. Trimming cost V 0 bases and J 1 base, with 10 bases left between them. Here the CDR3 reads CASSLVGTLNTGELFF. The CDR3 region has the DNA TGCGCCAGCAGCTTGGTAGGGACATTGAACACCGGGGAGCTGTTTTTT.

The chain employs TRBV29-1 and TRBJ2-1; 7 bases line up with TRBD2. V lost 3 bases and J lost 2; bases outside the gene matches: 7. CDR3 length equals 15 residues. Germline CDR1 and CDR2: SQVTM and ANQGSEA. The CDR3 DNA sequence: TGCAGCGTTGATAGCGGGCCTCAAACCTACAATGAGCAGTTCTTC. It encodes CSVDSGPQTYNEQFF.

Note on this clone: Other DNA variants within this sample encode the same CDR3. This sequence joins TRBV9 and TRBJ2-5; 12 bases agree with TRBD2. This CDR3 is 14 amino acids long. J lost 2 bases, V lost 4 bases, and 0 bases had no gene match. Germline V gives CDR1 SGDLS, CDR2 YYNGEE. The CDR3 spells CASSLAGGQETQYF. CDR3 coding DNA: TGTGCCAGCAGCCTAGCGGGGGGGCAAGAGACCCAGTACTTC. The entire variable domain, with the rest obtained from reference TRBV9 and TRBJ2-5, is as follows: DSGVTQTPKHLITATGQRVTLRCSPRSGDLSVYWYQQSLDQGLQFLIQYYNGEERAKGNILERFSAQQFPDLHSELNLSSLELGDSALYFCASSLAGGQETQYFGPGTRLLVL.

CDR3 amino acids: CASSLVGREDTEAFF. In nucleotides, the CDR3 is TGCGCCAGCAGCTTGGTTGGCAGGGAGGACACTGAAGCTTTCTTT. The chain employs TRBV5-1 and TRBJ1-1; D is possibly TRBD1 (5 bases). Per germline, CDR1 SGHRS and CDR2 YFSETQ. The CDR3 totals 15 residues. V lost 0 bases, J lost 3 bases, and 12 bases lay in between.

CDR3 sequence: CASSGGGVETQYF. The CDR3 DNA is TGTGCCAGCTCAGGCGGGGGGGTTGAGACCCAGTACTTC. The chain employs TRBV2 and TRBJ2-5; 9 bases align to TRBD2. The V gene's germline CDR1 is SNHLY and CDR2 FYNNEI. V shed 8 bases, J shed 5 bases, and the junction held 6 bases outside the gene matches. There are 13 residues in the CDR3.

CDR3 residues: CASSPRGGARRTEAFF. CDR3 in DNA: TGCGCCAGCAGCCCCCGCGGGGGGGCGCGTAGGACTGAAGCTTTCTTT. This rearrangement joins TRBV5-1 to TRBJ1-1; D might be TRBD1 (6 bases). The V gene's germline CDR1 is SGHRS and CDR2 YFSETQ. Trimming cost V 4 bases and J 5 bases, with 21 bases left between them. This CDR3 is 16 amino acids long.

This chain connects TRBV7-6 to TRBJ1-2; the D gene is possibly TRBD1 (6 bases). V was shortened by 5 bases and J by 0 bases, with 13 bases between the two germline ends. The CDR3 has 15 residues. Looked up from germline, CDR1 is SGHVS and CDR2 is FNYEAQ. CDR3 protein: CASSGGKGANYGYTF. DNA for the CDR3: TGTGCCAGCAGCGGGGGAAAGGGGGCTAACTATGGCTACACCTTC.

The CDR3 spells CSAQTGPNTEAFF. The CDR3 nucleotides are TGCAGCGCCCAGACAGGGCCGAACACTGAAGCTTTCTTT. The rearrangement joins TRBV29-1 to TRBJ1-1; TRBD1 aligns across 7 bases. CDR1 SQVTM and CDR2 ANQGSEA come from the germline V gene. The CDR3 extends over 13 amino acids. V lost 7 bases and J lost 1; bases outside the gene matches: 6. The variable domain in full, with the rest retrieved from reference TRBV29-1 and TRBJ1-1, is SAVISQKPSRDICQRGTSLTIQCQVDSQVTMMFWYRQQPGQSLTLIATANQGSEATYESGFVIDKFPISRPNLTFSTLTVSNMSPEDSSIYLCSAQTGPNTEAFFGQGTRLTVV.

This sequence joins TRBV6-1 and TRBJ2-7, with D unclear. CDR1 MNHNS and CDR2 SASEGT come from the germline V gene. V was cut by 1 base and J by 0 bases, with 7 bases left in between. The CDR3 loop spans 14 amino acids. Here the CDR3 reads CASSEVGDSYEQYF. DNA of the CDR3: TGTGCCAGCAGTGAAGTAGGAGACTCCTACGAGCAGTACTTC.

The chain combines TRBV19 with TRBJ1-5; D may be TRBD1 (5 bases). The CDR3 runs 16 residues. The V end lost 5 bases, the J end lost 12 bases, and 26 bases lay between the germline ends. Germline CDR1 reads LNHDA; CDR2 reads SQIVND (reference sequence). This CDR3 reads CASSPGGGAGDLNQHF. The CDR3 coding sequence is TGTGCCAGTAGTCCCGGTGGAGGGGCGGGGGATCTTAACCAGCATTTT.